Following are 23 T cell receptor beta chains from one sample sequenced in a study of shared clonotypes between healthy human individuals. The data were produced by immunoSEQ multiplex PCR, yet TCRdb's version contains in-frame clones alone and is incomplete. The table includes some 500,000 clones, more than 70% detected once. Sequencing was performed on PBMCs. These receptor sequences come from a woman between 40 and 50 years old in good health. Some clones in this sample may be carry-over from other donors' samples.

The CDR3 loop reads CASSQGLGGNTIYF. For the CDR3, the DNA is TGCGCCAGCAGTCAAGGATTGGGTGGAAACACCATATATTTT. The gene calls are TRBV23-1 and TRBJ1-3; D gene ambiguous. TRBV23-1 is treated as an ORF (open reading frame) with a function not yet certain. The germline V and J ends were trimmed by 2 bases and 3 bases, with 8 bases remaining between them. The CDR3 loop spans 14 amino acids.

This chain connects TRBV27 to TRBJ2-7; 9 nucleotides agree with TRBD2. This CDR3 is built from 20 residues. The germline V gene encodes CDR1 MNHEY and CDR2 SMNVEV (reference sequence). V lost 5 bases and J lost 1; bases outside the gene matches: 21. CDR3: CASSPSGTSQLIMGSYEQYF. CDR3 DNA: TGTGCCAGCAGTCCCTCGGGGACTAGCCAGTTGATCATGGGGTCCTACGAGCAGTACTTC.

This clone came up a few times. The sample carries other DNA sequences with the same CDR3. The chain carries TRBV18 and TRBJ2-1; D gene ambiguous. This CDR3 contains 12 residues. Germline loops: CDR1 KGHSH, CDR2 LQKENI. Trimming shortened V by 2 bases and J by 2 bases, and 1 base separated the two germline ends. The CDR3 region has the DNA TGTGCCAGCTCACCAGCCTACAATGAGCAGTTCTTC. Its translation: CASSPAYNEQFF.

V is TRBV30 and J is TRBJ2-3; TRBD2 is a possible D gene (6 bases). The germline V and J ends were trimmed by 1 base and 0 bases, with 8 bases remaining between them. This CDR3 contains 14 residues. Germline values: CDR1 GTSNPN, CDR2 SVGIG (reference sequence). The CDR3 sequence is CAWSDGRSTDTQYF. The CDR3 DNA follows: TGTGCCTGGAGTGATGGGAGGAGCACAGATACGCAGTATTTT.

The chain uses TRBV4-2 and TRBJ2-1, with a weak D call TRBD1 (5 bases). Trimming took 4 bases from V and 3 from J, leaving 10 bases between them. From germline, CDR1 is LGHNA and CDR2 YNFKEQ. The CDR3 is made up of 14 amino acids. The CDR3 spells CASSPDTSYNEQFF. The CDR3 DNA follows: TGTGCCAGCAGCCCGGACACGAGCTACAATGAGCAGTTCTTC.

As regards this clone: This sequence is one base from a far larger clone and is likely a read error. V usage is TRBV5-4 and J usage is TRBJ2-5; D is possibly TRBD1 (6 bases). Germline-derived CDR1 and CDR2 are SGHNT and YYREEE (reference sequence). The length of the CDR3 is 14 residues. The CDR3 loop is CASSLNTGKETQHF. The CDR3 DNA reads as TGTGCCAGCAGCTTAAATACAGGGAAAGAGACCCAGCACTTC.

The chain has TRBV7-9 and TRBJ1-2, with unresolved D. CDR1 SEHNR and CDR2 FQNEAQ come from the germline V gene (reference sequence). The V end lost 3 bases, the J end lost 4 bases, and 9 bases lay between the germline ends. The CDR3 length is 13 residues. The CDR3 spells CASSFGVGYGYTF. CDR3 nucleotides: TGTGCCAGCAGCTTTGGGGTCGGCTATGGCTACACCTTC.

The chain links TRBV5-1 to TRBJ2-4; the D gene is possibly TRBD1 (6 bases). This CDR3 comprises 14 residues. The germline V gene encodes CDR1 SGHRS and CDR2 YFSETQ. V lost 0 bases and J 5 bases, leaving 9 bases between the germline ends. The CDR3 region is CASSLVGAENIQYF. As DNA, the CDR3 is TGCGCCAGCAGCTTGGTGGGGGCGGAAAACATTCAGTACTTC.

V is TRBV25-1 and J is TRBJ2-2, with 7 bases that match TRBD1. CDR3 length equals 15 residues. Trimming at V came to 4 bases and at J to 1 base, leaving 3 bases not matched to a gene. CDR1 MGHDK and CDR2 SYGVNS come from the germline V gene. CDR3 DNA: TGTGCCAGCAGTGGTGGGACAGTGAACACCGGGGAGCTGTTTTTT. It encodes CASSGGTVNTGELFF.

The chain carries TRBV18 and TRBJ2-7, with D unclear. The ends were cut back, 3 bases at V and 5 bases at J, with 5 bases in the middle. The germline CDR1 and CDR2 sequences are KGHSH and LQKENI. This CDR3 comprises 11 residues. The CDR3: CASSPNHEQYF. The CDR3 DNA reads TGTGCCAGCTCACCTAATCACGAGCAGTACTTC.

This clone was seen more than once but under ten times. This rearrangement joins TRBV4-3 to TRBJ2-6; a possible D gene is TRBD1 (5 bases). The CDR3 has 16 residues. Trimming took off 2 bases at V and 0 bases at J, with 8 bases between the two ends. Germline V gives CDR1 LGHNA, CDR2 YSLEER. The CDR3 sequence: CASSQNRNSGANVLTF. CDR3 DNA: TGCGCCAGCAGCCAAAACAGGAACTCTGGGGCCAACGTCCTGACTTTC.

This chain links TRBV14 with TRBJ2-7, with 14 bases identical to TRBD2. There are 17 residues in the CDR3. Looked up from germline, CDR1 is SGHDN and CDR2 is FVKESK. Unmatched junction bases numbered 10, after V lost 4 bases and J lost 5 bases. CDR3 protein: CASSPLFGLAGGNEQYF. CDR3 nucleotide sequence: TGTGCCAGCAGCCCCCTATTTGGACTAGCGGGAGGTAACGAGCAGTACTTC.

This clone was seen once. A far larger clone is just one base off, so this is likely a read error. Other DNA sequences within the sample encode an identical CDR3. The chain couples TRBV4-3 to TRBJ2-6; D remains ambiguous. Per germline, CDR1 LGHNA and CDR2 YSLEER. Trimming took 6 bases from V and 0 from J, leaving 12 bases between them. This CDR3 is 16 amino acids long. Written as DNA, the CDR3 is TGCGCCAGCAGTCGTGGCCAAGGCTCTGGGGCCAACGTCCTGACTTTC. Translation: CASSRGQGSGANVLTF.

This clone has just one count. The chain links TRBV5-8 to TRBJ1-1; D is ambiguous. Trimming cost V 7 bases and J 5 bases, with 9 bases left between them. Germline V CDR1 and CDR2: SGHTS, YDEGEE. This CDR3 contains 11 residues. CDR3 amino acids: CASSFRTEAFF. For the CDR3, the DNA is TGTGCCAGCTCCTTCAGGACTGAAGCTTTCTTT.

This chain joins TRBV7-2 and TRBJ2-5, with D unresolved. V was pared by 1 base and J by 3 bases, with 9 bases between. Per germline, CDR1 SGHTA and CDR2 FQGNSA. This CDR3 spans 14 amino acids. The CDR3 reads CASSLVAGEETQYF. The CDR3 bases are TGTGCCAGCAGCTTAGTGGCAGGAGAAGAGACCCAGTACTTC.

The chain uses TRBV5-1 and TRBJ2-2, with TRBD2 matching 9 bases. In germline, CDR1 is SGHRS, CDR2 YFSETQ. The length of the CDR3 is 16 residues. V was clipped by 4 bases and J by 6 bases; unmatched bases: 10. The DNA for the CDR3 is TGCGCCAGCAGCATTAGAGCGGGAGGTAGCGCCGGGGAGCTGTTTTTT. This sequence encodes CASSIRAGGSAGELFF.

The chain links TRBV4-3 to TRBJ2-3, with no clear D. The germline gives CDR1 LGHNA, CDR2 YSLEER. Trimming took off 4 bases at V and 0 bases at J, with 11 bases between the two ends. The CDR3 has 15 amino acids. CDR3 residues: CASSPRPASTDTQYF. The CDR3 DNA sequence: TGCGCCAGCAGCCCAAGGCCAGCTAGCACAGATACGCAGTATTTT.

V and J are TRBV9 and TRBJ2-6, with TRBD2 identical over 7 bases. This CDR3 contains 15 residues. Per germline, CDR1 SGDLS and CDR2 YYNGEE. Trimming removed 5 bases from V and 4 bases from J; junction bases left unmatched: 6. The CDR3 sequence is CASRAGVTGANVLTF. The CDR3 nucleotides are TGTGCCAGCAGGGCGGGAGTGACGGGGGCCAACGTCCTGACTTTC.

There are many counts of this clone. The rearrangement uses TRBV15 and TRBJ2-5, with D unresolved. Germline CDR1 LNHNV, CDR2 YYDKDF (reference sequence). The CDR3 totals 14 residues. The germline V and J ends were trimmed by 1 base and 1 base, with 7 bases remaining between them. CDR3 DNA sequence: TGTGCCACCAGCAGAGGACAAACCCAAGAGACCCAGTACTTC. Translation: CATSRGQTQETQYF.

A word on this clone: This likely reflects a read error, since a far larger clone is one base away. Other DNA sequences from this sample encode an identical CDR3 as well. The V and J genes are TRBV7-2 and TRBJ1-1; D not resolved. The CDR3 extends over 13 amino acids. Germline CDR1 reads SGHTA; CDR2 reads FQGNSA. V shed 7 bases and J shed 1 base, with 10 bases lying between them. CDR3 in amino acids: CASIWTANTEAFF. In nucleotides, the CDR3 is TGTGCCAGCATATGGACTGCGAACACTGAAGCTTTCTTT.

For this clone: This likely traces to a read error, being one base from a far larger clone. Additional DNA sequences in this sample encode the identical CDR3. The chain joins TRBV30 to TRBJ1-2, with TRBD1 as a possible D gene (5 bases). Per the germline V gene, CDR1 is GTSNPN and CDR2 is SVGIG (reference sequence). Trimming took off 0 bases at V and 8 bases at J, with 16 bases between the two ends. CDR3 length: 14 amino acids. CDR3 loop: CAWSVSAGLGGYTF. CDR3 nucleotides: TGTGCCTGGAGTGTATCGGCGGGGCTGGGGGGCTACACCTTC.

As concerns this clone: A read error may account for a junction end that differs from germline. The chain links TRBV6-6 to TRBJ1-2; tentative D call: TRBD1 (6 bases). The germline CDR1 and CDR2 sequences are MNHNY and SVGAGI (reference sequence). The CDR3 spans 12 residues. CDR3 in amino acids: CASTQGYYGCTF. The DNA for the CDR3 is TGTGCCAGCACACAGGGTTACTATGGCTGCACCTTC.

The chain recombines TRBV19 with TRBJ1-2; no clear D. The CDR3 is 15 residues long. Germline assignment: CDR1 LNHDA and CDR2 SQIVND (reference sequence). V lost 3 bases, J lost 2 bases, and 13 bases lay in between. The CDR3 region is CASSIPPEGNYGYTF. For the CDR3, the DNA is TGTGCCAGTAGTATTCCTCCCGAAGGAAACTATGGCTACACCTTC.